Shown below are 3 T cell receptor beta chains from a single sample sequenced in a study of CD8+CD57+ T cells in acquired aplastic anemia. Genomic DNA provided the template from which TCR beta VDJ and CDR3 profiles were obtained. TCRdb ran MiXCR on the reads and lists one entry per CDR3 protein. The sample includes hundreds of thousands of distinct CDR3 sequences, 65% to 80% seen only once; the top ten take 3% to 4.5%. The sequenced sample consisted of sorted CD4+, CD8+, or CD8+CD57+ T cells (not recorded which) from PBMCs. The source of these receptors is a human donor in good health, serving as a control.

The V gene is TRBV15, the J gene TRBJ1-2; 7 bases fit TRBD1. The CDR3 contains 16 residues. Germline CDR1 and CDR2: LNHNV and YYDKDF (reference sequence). Trimming cost V 3 bases and J 8 bases; bases outside gene matches: 15. CDR3 nucleotide sequence: TGTGCCACCAGCAGTTATCACCGGGACAGTACCATAGGCTACACCTTC. Amino acid sequence: CATSSYHRDSTIGYTF. The entire variable domain, with the rest obtained from reference TRBV15 and TRBJ1-2, is as follows: DAMVIQNPRYQVTQFGKPVTLSCSQTLNHNVMYWYQQKSSQAPKLLFHYYDKDFNNEADTPDNFQSRRPNTSFCFLDIRSPGLGDTAMYLCATSSYHRDSTIGYTFGSGTRLTVV.

A word on this clonotype: The final CDR3 position lacks the conserved phenylalanine or tryptophan, pointing to a likely read error. This chain links TRBV7-2 with TRBJ1-1; TRBD1 might be the D (5 bases). The germline V and J ends were trimmed by 1 base and 11 bases, with 14 bases remaining between them. Germline V gene lookup returns CDR1 SGHTA and CDR2 FQGNSA. The CDR3 has 13 residues. As DNA, the CDR3 is TGTGCCAGCAGCTTAGAGGCAGGGCAAGGTGCTTTCGTT. It yields the protein CASSLEAGQGAFV.

The chain combines TRBV2 with TRBJ1-2, with D unclear. Trimming took off 4 bases at V and 8 bases at J, with 14 bases between the two ends. From germline, CDR1 is SNHLY and CDR2 FYNNEI. CDR3 length equals 13 residues. CDR3 sequence (DNA): TGTGCCAGCAGTGGGACGGCCTTTTGGGGCTACACCTTC. This codes for CASSGTAFWGYTF.